This T cell receptor beta chain was identified during a study of blood T cell repertoires in COVID-19. For the study at large: The United States, Italy and Spain provided the acute and convalescent COVID-19 samples.

Germline V lookup: CDR1 MNHEY, CDR2 SMNVEV (reference sequence). The V and J ends lost 6 bases and 3 bases, in that order; junction bases with no gene match: 4. This CDR3 region has 13 residues. Per the authors' pipeline: For nucleated cells, counts were estimated from reference gene primer amplification. Clones were sequenced by immunoSEQ multiplex PCR, and TCRdb holds only the in-frame ones, with some missing. V, J and clone size reflect that table, while D and trimming were determined from the DNA. The repertoire has 140,000 or so clones, about 86% of them found once; the top ten carry 7.5% to 8.5%.

This receptor was identified in a human donor in a cohort sampled during active COVID-19. The chain is built from TRBV27 and TRBJ1-2, with 7 bases lining up with TRBD1. The sequencing input was peripheral blood. CDR3 nucleotides: TGTGCCAGCAGGCAACAGGGGTACTATGGCTACACCTTC. It codes for CASRQQGYYGYTF.